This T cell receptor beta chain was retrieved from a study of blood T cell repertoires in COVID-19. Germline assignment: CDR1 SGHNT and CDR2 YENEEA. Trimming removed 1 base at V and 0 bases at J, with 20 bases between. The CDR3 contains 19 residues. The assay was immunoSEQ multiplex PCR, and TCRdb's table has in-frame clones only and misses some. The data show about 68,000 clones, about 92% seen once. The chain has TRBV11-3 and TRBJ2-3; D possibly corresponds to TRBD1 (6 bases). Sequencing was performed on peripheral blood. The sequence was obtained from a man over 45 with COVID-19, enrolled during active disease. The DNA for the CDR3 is TGTGCCAGCAGCTTAGGCCCTAAGACAGGTAAACCGAGCACAGATACGCAGTATTTT. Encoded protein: CASSLGPKTGKPSTDTQYF. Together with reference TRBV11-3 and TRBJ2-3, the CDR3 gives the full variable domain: EAGVVQSPRYKIIEKKQPVAFWCNPISGHNTLYWYLQNLGQGPELLIRYENEEAVDDSQLPKDRFSAERLKGVDSTLKIQPAELGDSAVYLCASSLGPKTGKPSTDTQYFGPGTRLTVL.